This T cell receptor beta chain comes out of a study of blood T cells in healthy people across ages. General study points: Fewer expanded clones and more diversity marked long-lived versus aged donors. Diversity figures based on one million T cells were deemed too low.

As for this clonotype: Its specificity is not known.

PBMCs were isolated at a quantity of at least 6.5 million per sample. RNA extraction gave at least 5 micrograms of total RNA per sample. For the second PCR, which ran for about 6 to 11 cycles, a sample-barcoded 5' primer and a J-beta primer mix were used. TCRdb recomputed calls from the 5' RACE reads with MiXCR, one row per CDR3 protein. The table includes 1.5 million to 2 million distinct CDR3 sequences, around half detected once. This CDR3 region has 17 residues. The V and J ends lost 0 bases and 4 bases respectively, with 18 bases between them. Germline V CDR1 and CDR2: LGHNA, YNFKEQ. The source is a woman in her forties in good health. The chain employs TRBV4-2 and TRBJ1-2; D unresolved. Sequences were obtained from blood. CDR3 region: CASSQDWEPGGRYGYTF. The CDR3 region has the DNA TGTGCCAGCAGCCAAGATTGGGAGCCCGGAGGGCGCTATGGCTACACCTTC.